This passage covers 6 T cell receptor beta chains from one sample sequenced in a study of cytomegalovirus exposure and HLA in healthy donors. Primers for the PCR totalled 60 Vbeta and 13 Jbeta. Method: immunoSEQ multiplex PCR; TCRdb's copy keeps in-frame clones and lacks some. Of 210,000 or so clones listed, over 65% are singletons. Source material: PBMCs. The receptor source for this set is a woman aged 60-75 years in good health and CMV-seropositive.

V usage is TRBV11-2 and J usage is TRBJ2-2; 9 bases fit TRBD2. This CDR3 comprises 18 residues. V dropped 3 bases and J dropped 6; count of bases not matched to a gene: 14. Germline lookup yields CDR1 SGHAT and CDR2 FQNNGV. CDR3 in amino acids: CASSLPGAAGGPAGELFF. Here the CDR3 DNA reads TGTGCCAGCAGCTTGCCAGGGGCGGCGGGAGGGCCGGCCGGGGAGCTGTTTTTT.

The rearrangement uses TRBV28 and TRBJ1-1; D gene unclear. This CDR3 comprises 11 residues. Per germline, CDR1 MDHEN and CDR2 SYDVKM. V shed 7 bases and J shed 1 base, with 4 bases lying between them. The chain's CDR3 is CASTRNTEAFF. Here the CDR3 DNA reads TGTGCCAGCACCCGGAACACTGAAGCTTTCTTT.

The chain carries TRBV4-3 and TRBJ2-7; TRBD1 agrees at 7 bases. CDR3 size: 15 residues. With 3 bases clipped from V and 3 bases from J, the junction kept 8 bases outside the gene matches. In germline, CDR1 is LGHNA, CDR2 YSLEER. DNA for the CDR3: TGCGCCAGCAGCCAGCATCCACAGGGGTACTACGAGCAGTACTTC. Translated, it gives CASSQHPQGYYEQYF.

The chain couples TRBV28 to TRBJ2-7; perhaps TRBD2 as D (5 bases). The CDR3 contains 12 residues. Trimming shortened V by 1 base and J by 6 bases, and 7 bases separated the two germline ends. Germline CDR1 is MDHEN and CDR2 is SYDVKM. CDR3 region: CASSLSSGEQYF. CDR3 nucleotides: TGTGCCAGCAGTTTATCCAGCGGCGAGCAGTACTTC. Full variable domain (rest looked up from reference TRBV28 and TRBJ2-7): DVKVTQSSRYLVKRTGEKVFLECVQDMDHENMFWYRQDPGLGLRLIYFSYDVKMKEKGDIPEGYSVSREKKERFSLILESASTNQTSMYLCASSLSSGEQYFGPGTRLTVT.

The CDR3 DNA reads TGTGCCAGCAGGTACAGGGTTGTTTCACCCCTCCACTTT. Translated, it gives CASRYRVVSPLHF. This chain links TRBV5-8 with TRBJ1-6; perhaps TRBD1 as D (6 bases). Trimming removed 5 bases at V and 9 bases at J, with 12 bases between. The CDR3 contains 13 residues. Looked up from germline, CDR1 is SGHTS and CDR2 is YDEGEE.

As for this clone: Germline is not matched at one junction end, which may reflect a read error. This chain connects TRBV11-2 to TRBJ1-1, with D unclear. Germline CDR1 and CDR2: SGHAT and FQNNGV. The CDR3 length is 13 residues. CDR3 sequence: CASSLEGGHGLAF. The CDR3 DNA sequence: TGTGCCAGCAGCTTAGAGGGTGGGCATGGGCTAGCTTTT.